A single sample gave rise to the 17 T cell receptor beta chains below, sequenced in a study of T cell repertoires in cytomegalovirus infection (dated by TCRdb to about 2019). Instrument on record: Illumina HiSeq 1500. The public reads were reprocessed in TCRdb via fastp at Q25 and MiXCR, keeping in-frame beta chains. Under each unique CDR3 protein, matching rows form one entry showing the most common genes and DNA. In all, the sample holds about 770,000 distinct CDR3 sequences, and just under 30% of those were seen once. Jointly, the top ten make up less than 15% of the sample. These receptors' targets are unknown. Interpreted using the paper, the treatment or condition label stands for: in vitro stimulation with specific CMV peptide epitopes to enrich CMV-specific T cells. The sample consisted of cultured CD8+ T cells from PBMCs, taken from culture after CMV antigen stimulation. Receptors originate from a human donor in good health (CMV status not recorded). Some clones in this sample may be carry-over from other donors' samples.

This clonotype was picked up a small number of times. This chain joins TRBV6-1 and TRBJ2-1; 12 bases line up with TRBD2. CDR1 and CDR2 from the germline V gene are MNHNS and SASEGT. The junction had 7 bases not matched to a gene; V was cut back by 6 bases and J by 7 bases. This CDR3 has 15 residues. The CDR3 coding sequence is TGTGCCAGCAGACAACTAGCGGGGGGATGGAATGAGCAGTTCTTC. As protein: CASRQLAGGWNEQFF.

Notes on this clonotype: Compared with germline, one end of the junction differs, possibly owing to a read error. The V and J genes are TRBV7-6 and TRBJ1-1, with D hard to call. The CDR3 has 11 amino acids. Germline V gene sequence: CDR1 SGHVS, CDR2 FNYEAQ. Here the CDR3 reads CASSWNAEAFF. The CDR3 bases are TGTGCCAGCTCCTGGAACGCTGAAGCTTTCTTT. The whole variable domain, remainder taken from reference TRBV7-6 and TRBJ1-1, is GAGVSQSPRYKVTKRGQDVALRCDPISGHVSLYWYRQALGQGPEFLTYFNYEAQQDKSGLPNDRFSAERPEGSISTLTIQRTEQRDSAMYRCASSWNAEAFFGQGTRLTVV.

This clonotype was detected only a few times. This rearrangement joins TRBV7-8 to TRBJ2-7, with 9 bases that match TRBD2. Trimming at V came to 3 bases and at J to 3 bases, leaving 12 bases not matched to a gene. Germline V gene data show CDR1 as SGHVS and CDR2 as FQNEAQ. The CDR3 spans 17 residues. Written as DNA, the CDR3 is TGTGCCAGCAGCTTCATCTCCCCGACTAGCGGACTCTACGAGCAGTACGTC. Its translation is CASSFISPTSGLYEQYV.

This chain links TRBV7-6 with TRBJ2-2, with D maybe TRBD2 (5 bases). Trimming removed 5 bases from V and 6 bases from J, with 19 bases in between. Germline V gives CDR1 SGHVS, CDR2 FNYEAQ. This CDR3 is built from 16 residues. The CDR3 is CASSPPRAGTAGELFF. CDR3 DNA sequence: TGTGCCAGCAGCCCCCCCCGGGCGGGCACGGCCGGGGAGCTGTTTTTT.

V gene TRBV2 combines with J gene TRBJ1-4; TRBD1 matches at 7 bases. Unmatched junction bases numbered 8, after V lost 7 bases and J lost 3 bases. The CDR3 is made up of 15 amino acids. Germline V gene sequence: CDR1 SNHLY, CDR2 FYNNEI. DNA of the CDR3: TGTGCCAGCATTGACAGGGATATGGCTAATGAAAAACTGTTTTTT. Translation: CASIDRDMANEKLFF.

The chain links TRBV15 to TRBJ2-3, with D possibly TRBD2 on 6 matching bases. Deletions cut 0 bases from V and 1 base from J, with 14 bases between. Looked up from germline, CDR1 is LNHNV and CDR2 is YYDKDF (reference sequence). This CDR3 is built from 17 residues. The CDR3 reads CATSRDQGGVGTDTQYF. CDR3 bases: TGTGCCACCAGCAGAGATCAAGGAGGGGTGGGCACAGATACGCAGTATTTT.

The chain employs TRBV13 and TRBJ1-2; D uncertain. The CDR3 loop spans 14 amino acids. Germline V gives CDR1 PRHDT, CDR2 FYEKMQ (reference sequence). Trimming took 3 bases from V and 3 from J, leaving 11 bases between them. The CDR3 spells CASSLGVSYYGYTF. CDR3 nucleotide sequence: TGTGCCAGCAGCTTGGGCGTCTCGTACTATGGCTACACCTTC. Based on the CDR3 plus reference TRBV13 and TRBJ1-2, the full variable domain is AAGVIQSPRHLIKEKRETATLKCYPIPRHDTVYWYQQGPGQDPQFLISFYEKMQSDKGSIPDRFSAQQFSDYHSELNMSSLELGDSALYFCASSLGVSYYGYTFGSGTRLTVV.

This sequence joins TRBV2 and TRBJ1-6, with 10 bases fitting TRBD1. J was trimmed by 9 bases and V by 4 bases; bases with no gene match: 3. CDR1 SNHLY and CDR2 FYNNEI come from the germline V gene. The CDR3 length is 14 residues. CDR3 DNA sequence: TGTGCCAGCAGTGCGGGACAGGGGTCTTCACCCCTCCACTTT. It encodes CASSAGQGSSPLHF.

This rearrangement joins TRBV19 to TRBJ1-1; D perhaps matches TRBD1 (6 bases). Germline-derived CDR1 and CDR2 are LNHDA and SQIVND (reference sequence). V dropped 6 bases and J dropped 3 bases, with 8 bases sitting between them. The CDR3 sequence is 12 residues long. The CDR3 DNA follows: TGTGCCAGTAGGGACAGAGACACTGAAGCTTTCTTT. Its translation: CASRDRDTEAFF. The full variable domain, with the rest looked up from reference TRBV19 and TRBJ1-1, is DGGITQSPKYLFRKEGQNVTLSCEQNLNHDAMYWYRQDPGQGLRLIYYSQIVNDFQKGDIAEGYSVSREKKESFPLTVTSAQKNPTAFYLCASRDRDTEAFFGQGTRLTVV.

In this sample, this clonotype turned up a few times. This chain connects TRBV27 to TRBJ2-5; 10 bases line up with TRBD2. CDR1 MNHEY and CDR2 SMNVEV come from the germline V gene (reference sequence). CDR3 length: 16 amino acids. With 1 base clipped from V and 2 bases from J, the junction kept 4 bases outside the gene matches. The CDR3 DNA reads as TGTGCCAGCAGTTTATATCTAGCGGGGGCGCAAGAGACCCAGTACTTC. Translation gives CASSLYLAGAQETQYF.

The rearrangement joins TRBV5-5 to TRBJ2-7, with D possibly TRBD1 on 6 matching bases. This CDR3 has 13 amino acids. The ends were cut back, 5 bases at V and 0 bases at J, with 9 bases in the middle. The germline V gene has CDR1 SGHKS and CDR2 YYEKEE (reference sequence). CDR3 DNA: TGTGCCAGCAGATGGGACACCTCCTACGAGCAGTACGTC. It is translated as CASRWDTSYEQYV.

This clonotype turned up a few times. The V gene is TRBV10-3, the J gene TRBJ1-5; tentatively, D is TRBD1 (5 bases). The CDR3 runs 17 residues. The germline gives CDR1 ENHRY, CDR2 SYGVKD. Trimming stripped 4 bases from V and 4 bases from J, with 20 bases between. This CDR3 is CAISAFPRGDGNQPQHF. CDR3 bases: TGTGCCATCAGTGCCTTCCCGAGAGGGGACGGGAATCAGCCCCAGCATTTT.

This clonotype was seen many times. CDR3 DNA sequence: TGTGCCAGCACCCGGGACAGGTTTGGGGAGCTGTTTTTT. It translates to CASTRDRFGELFF. The chain uses TRBV6-2 or TRBV6-3 and TRBJ2-2, with TRBD1 matching 8 bases. V was clipped by 7 bases and J by 8 bases; unmatched bases: 6. Germline V CDR1 and CDR2: MNHEY, SVGEGT. The CDR3 is made up of 13 amino acids.

The chain carries TRBV19 and TRBJ2-5; D might be TRBD1 (6 bases). From germline, CDR1 is LNHDA and CDR2 SQIVND (reference sequence). The length of the CDR3 is 14 residues. V lost 5 bases, J lost 2 bases, and 12 bases lay in between. The CDR3 DNA reads TGTGCCAGTAGTCCGGACAGTCTACAAGAGACCCAGTACTTC. Its translation is CASSPDSLQETQYF.

This clonotype showed up just once. This rearrangement joins TRBV7-8 to TRBJ1-1; D is perhaps TRBD1 (5 bases). This CDR3 is built from 15 residues. Trimming cost V 1 base and J 1 base, with 10 bases left between them. Germline CDR1 reads SGHVS; CDR2 reads FQNEAQ. DNA of the CDR3: TGTGCCAGCAGCTTAGGGCCGGGGGAGAACACTGAAGCTTTCTTT. This sequence encodes CASSLGPGENTEAFF.

This clonotype was detected ten times or more. The chain combines TRBV7-2 with TRBJ1-1; D not certain. The CDR3 spans 14 residues. Germline V gene data show CDR1 as SGHTA and CDR2 as FQGNSA. With 7 bases removed from V and 0 bases from J, the gap between germline ends came to 12 bases. This chain's CDR3 is CASILDPMNTEAFF. Here the CDR3 DNA reads TGTGCCAGCATCCTGGACCCAATGAACACTGAAGCTTTCTTT.

The chain has TRBV9 and TRBJ2-3; D remains unclear. There are 15 residues in the CDR3. V was pared by 4 bases and J by 4 bases, with 16 bases between. From germline, CDR1 is SGDLS and CDR2 YYNGEE. The CDR3 protein is CASSSHYLVSDTQYF. CDR3 DNA sequence: TGTGCCAGCAGCTCCCACTATCTAGTATCAGATACGCAGTATTTT. The whole variable domain, filled in from reference TRBV9 and TRBJ2-3, reads DSGVTQTPKHLITATGQRVTLRCSPRSGDLSVYWYQQSLDQGLQFLIQYYNGEERAKGNILERFSAQQFPDLHSELNLSSLELGDSALYFCASSSHYLVSDTQYFGPGTRLTVL.